These 14 T cell receptor beta chains came from one sample sequenced in a study of regulatory T cells in long-lasting Graves disease (dated by TCRdb to about 2021). The sample's time point label, decoded: newly diagnosed GD, antithyroid drugs for less than 3 months. RNA was extracted from PBMCs in TRIzol for both TCR sequencing and RNA sequencing. Library preparation was by multiplex PCR. Sequencer: Illumina HiSeq 4000. To build TCR beta libraries, CDR3 regions were amplified by Arm-PCR using iRepertoire HTBI primers. Through fastp at Q25 and MiXCR, TCRdb rebuilt clones from the public reads, retaining in-frame beta chains. Here each entry gathers all rows of one CDR3 protein and keeps the most common genes and DNA. The sample has about 540,000 distinct CDR3 sequences on record, around an eighth of them singletons. The biggest ten clones account for approximately 9.3% of the sample. These records were also assigned to another study, of T cells in Graves' hyperthyroidism and ophthalmopathy.

Source: peripheral blood mononuclear cells (PBMCs), taken at new diagnosis, from a patient treated with antithyroid drugs. The receptors were gathered from a man aged 25 to 45 with Graves disease. Donor details come from another sample of the same person, matched by shared clones.

The V call is TRBV6-2 or TRBV6-3, the J call TRBJ2-1; D ambiguous. CDR3 length: 12 amino acids. Trimming took off 4 bases at V and 10 bases at J, with 11 bases between the two ends. Germline CDR1 MNHEY, CDR2 SVGEGT. The CDR3: CASSSPLEEQFF. Written as DNA, the CDR3 is TGTGCCAGCAGTTCCCCTCTAGAGGAGCAGTTCTTC.

The gene calls are TRBV19 and TRBJ1-3; TRBD1 is a possible D gene (5 bases). The ends were cut back, 2 bases at V and 0 bases at J, with 8 bases in the middle. Germline V gene lookup returns CDR1 LNHDA and CDR2 SQIVND (reference sequence). This CDR3 comprises 15 residues. CDR3 amino acids: CASSITGTSGNTIYF. The DNA of the CDR3 is TGTGCCAGTAGTATAACGGGGACCTCTGGAAACACCATATATTTT.

This clonotype came up a few times. The chain joins TRBV25-1 to TRBJ2-5; 7 bases agree with TRBD1. J lost 3 bases, V lost 3 bases, and 7 bases had no gene match. The CDR3 consists of 15 residues. CDR1 is MGHDK and CDR2 is SYGVNS in the germline V gene. The CDR3 reads CASSERTGGEETQYF. CDR3 sequence (DNA): TGTGCCAGCAGTGAGAGGACAGGCGGCGAAGAGACCCAGTACTTC.

The chain carries TRBV19 and TRBJ1-5, with a weak D call TRBD1 (5 bases). This CDR3 comprises 19 residues. Between the trimmed V and J ends, which lost 4 bases and 2 bases, there was a span of 24 bases. CDR1 LNHDA and CDR2 SQIVND come from the germline V gene (reference sequence). CDR3 sequence reads: CASSRAGTAGYGGNQPQHF. CDR3 sequence (DNA): TGTGCCAGTAGTAGAGCCGGGACGGCGGGATATGGAGGCAATCAGCCCCAGCATTTT.

This clonotype has ten or more counts. This chain links TRBV2 with TRBJ2-7; tentative D call: TRBD2 (6 bases). CDR3 length equals 14 residues. The V end was cut by 9 bases, the J end by 1 base, with 16 bases between. Germline V gene lookup returns CDR1 SNHLY and CDR2 FYNNEI. The CDR3 DNA follows: TGTGCCAGTAAGCCCTCGGGACTTTCCTACGAGCAGTACTTC. It translates to CASKPSGLSYEQYF.

There are many counts of this clonotype. The rearrangement links TRBV20-1 to TRBJ2-7; 12 bases agree with TRBD2. Trimming removed 1 base from V and 5 bases from J; junction bases left unmatched: 3. The CDR3 sequence is 14 residues long. Germline V CDR1 and CDR2: DFQATT, SNEGSKA (reference sequence). As DNA, the CDR3 is TGCAGTGCTAGAGGACTAGCGGGAGTTAACGAGCAGTACTTC. The encoded protein is CSARGLAGVNEQYF.

This clonotype was found many times. The chain recombines TRBV30 with TRBJ2-1; D not resolved. Trimming took off 3 bases at V and 6 bases at J, with 12 bases between the two ends. Germline V gene lookup returns CDR1 GTSNPN and CDR2 SVGIG (reference sequence). The CDR3 has 13 amino acids. The CDR3: CAWSLGLGNEQFF. DNA of the CDR3: TGTGCCTGGAGCCTAGGGCTGGGCAATGAGCAGTTCTTC.

About this clonotype: A read error is possible here, since a much larger clone lies one base away. This chain joins TRBV28 and TRBJ1-2; D not resolved. The CDR3 contains 13 residues. V lost 8 bases to trimming and J lost 8 bases, with 18 bases between them. CDR1 MDHEN and CDR2 SYDVKM come from the germline V gene. CDR3 nucleotides: TGTGCCAGCGCTCCGGGAGGGATGAAGGGCTACACCTTC. It is translated as CASAPGGMKGYTF.

In its sample, this clonotype was seen many times. This chain uses TRBV6-1 with TRBJ2-2, with 10 positions matching TRBD2. The germline V gene encodes CDR1 MNHNS and CDR2 SASEGT. The CDR3 extends over 15 amino acids. J lost 6 bases, V lost 6 bases, and 7 bases had no gene match. The DNA for the CDR3 is TGTGCCAGCAGCCGAGAGCGGGAGGGGTCCGGGGAGCTGTTTTTT. Protein product: CASSREREGSGELFF.

This clonotype was counted only a few times. In DNA, the CDR3 is TGTGCCAGCAGCGTAGTGGCGGGGATCACAGATACGCAGTATTTT. Translated, it gives CASSVVAGITDTQYF. The V gene is TRBV9, the J gene TRBJ2-3, with D possibly matching TRBD2 (6 bases). CDR3 length equals 15 residues. The ends were cut back, 0 bases at V and 2 bases at J, with 10 bases in the middle. In germline, CDR1 is SGDLS, CDR2 YYNGEE. The variable domain in full, completed from reference TRBV9 and TRBJ2-3, reads DSGVTQTPKHLITATGQRVTLRCSPRSGDLSVYWYQQSLDQGLQFLIQYYNGEERAKGNILERFSAQQFPDLHSELNLSSLELGDSALYFCASSVVAGITDTQYFGPGTRLTVL.

The chain links TRBV14 to TRBJ1-2; no reliable D call. Between the trimmed V and J ends, which lost 2 bases and 8 bases, there was a span of 12 bases. Germline assignment: CDR1 SGHDN and CDR2 FVKESK. The CDR3 sequence is 13 residues long. CDR3 bases: TGTGCCAGCAGCCAATTACGAGATAGGGGCTACACCTTC. The encoded protein is CASSQLRDRGYTF.

The chain recombines TRBV5-4 with TRBJ2-3; 8 positions agree with TRBD2. Germline loops: CDR1 SGHNT, CDR2 YYREEE (reference sequence). With V trimmed by 7 bases and J by 1 base, 2 bases remained unmatched. The CDR3 is 13 residues long. CDR3 residues: CASLREGTDTQYF. The DNA of the CDR3 is TGTGCCAGCTTGCGGGAGGGCACAGATACGCAGTATTTT.

This clonotype was observed a few times. This rearrangement joins TRBV5-1 to TRBJ1-2; the D gene is possibly TRBD1 (5 bases). The germline CDR1 and CDR2 sequences are SGHRS and YFSETQ. The germline V and J ends were trimmed by 0 bases and 3 bases, with 9 bases remaining between them. The CDR3 spans 14 residues. The CDR3 nucleotides read TGCGCCAGCAGCTTGGTCCCGGGGGACTATGGCTACACCTTC. Translation gives CASSLVPGDYGYTF.

The V and J genes are TRBV29-1 and TRBJ1-2, with D maybe TRBD1 (5 bases). The length of the CDR3 is 13 residues. The ends were cut back, 2 bases at V and 4 bases at J, with 11 bases in the middle. The germline V gene encodes CDR1 SQVTM and CDR2 ANQGSEA. CDR3 in DNA: TGCAGCGTTGAATCTACAGGTTTCTATGGCTACACCTTC. Translation gives CSVESTGFYGYTF.